This is a list of T cell receptor beta chains from one sample in a study of shared clonotypes between healthy human individuals. Sequencing was performed with immunoSEQ multiplex PCR; in TCRdb, only in-frame clones are kept and a portion is missing. The sample lists over 1.5 million clones, 95% to 99% occurring once. What was sequenced was naive CD4+ T cells sorted from blood. All receptors derive from a man between 25 and 39 years old in good health. CDR3s leave out the opening cysteine and the closing phenylalanine or tryptophan. D genes are given only for firm matches.

- TRBJ2-2 14 TRBV25-1 ASSPSPGTLLGELF
- TRBJ1-3 11 TRBV7-2 ASSYDSGNTIY
- TRBJ1-4 12 TRBV7-9 ASSFEGVSEKLF
TRBD2 TRBJ2-3 13 TRBV28 ASSPLAGYTDTQY
TRBD2 TRBJ2-7 16 TRBV9 ASSIPRGVTSGRAEQY
- TRBJ2-1 9 TRBV7-9 ASSFSNEQF
TRBD1 TRBJ1-5 14 TRBV4-3 ASSQIWTGGWQPQH
- TRBJ2-1 13 TRBV25-1 ASSEWKGEYNEQF
- TRBJ2-3 12 TRBV16 ASGQFSNTYTQY
TRBD2 TRBJ2-4 14 TRBV15 ATSKLAGGAKNIQY
TRBD1 TRBJ2-7 11 TRBV2 ASSRQGRDEQY
- TRBJ2-3 13 TRBV18 ASSPFRGSSDTQY
- TRBJ2-1 13 TRBV6-6 ASNLGPPSYNEQF